This T cell receptor (beta chain) was sequenced for a study of CD8 T cells in ankylosing spondylitis. Study-level points and caveats: A motif of several highly homologous TCR beta variants was seen as apparently characteristic of ankylosing spondylitis blood.

This CDR3 has 13 amino acids. Trimming shortened V by 2 bases and J by 3 bases, and 8 bases separated the two germline ends. In making TCR beta libraries, quantitative 5'-RACE with molecular barcodes was used. TCRdb used MiXCR to reprocess the 5' RACE reads, holding one entry per CDR3 protein. The table shows about 130,000 distinct CDR3 sequences, with approximately 17% occurring only once. On this clonotype: Its specificity is not known.

This rearrangement joins TRBV12-3 or TRBV12-4 to TRBJ2-7; unclear D gene. The receptor's source is a male donor with ankylosing spondylitis. Sequenced input: blood, either unsorted or a sorted T cell fraction (not recorded which). The CDR3 coding sequence is TGTGCCAGCAGTTTATTCGAGATCTACGAGCAGTACTTC. Translating gives CASSLFEIYEQYF.